Listed here are 6 T cell receptor beta chains from one sample, sequenced in a study of OX40 agonist ivuxolimab in advanced cancers. The protocol was immunoSEQ multiplex PCR, while the TCRdb copy is restricted to in-frame clones and leaves out a portion. The top ten hold just under 2% of the sample, which has 70,000 to 100,000 clones, under 90% seen once. The source was CD4+ or CD8+ T cells sorted from blood, collected in a trial of the OX40 agonist ivuxolimab. Source of these receptors: an adult with an advanced solid tumor such as melanoma, head and neck, liver or kidney cancer.

The chain couples TRBV5-1 to TRBJ1-2; D not resolved. The CDR3 spans 15 residues. From germline, CDR1 is SGHRS and CDR2 YFSETQ. V gave up 0 bases and J gave up 0 bases, with 9 bases separating them. CDR3 sequence: CASSLAGGANYGYTF. The CDR3 bases are TGCGCCAGCAGCTTGGCCGGTGGAGCTAACTATGGCTACACCTTC.

This clone occurred once. V is TRBV10-2 and J is TRBJ1-6; 8 nucleotides agree with TRBD1. Trimming removed 3 bases from V and 8 bases from J; junction bases left unmatched: 6. The CDR3 length is 15 residues. Germline V gene lookup returns CDR1 WSHSY and CDR2 SAAADI. Here the CDR3 reads CASSDRRGLDSPLHF. The CDR3 DNA is TGCGCCAGCAGTGACCGCAGGGGGCTTGATTCACCCCTCCACTTT.

J is TRBJ1-1 and V is TRBV11-2, with 7 bases matching TRBD1. This CDR3 has 15 residues. V lost 1 base to trimming and J lost 4 bases; unmatched junction nucleotides: 6. The germline V gene has CDR1 SGHAT and CDR2 FQNNGV. The CDR3 loop is CASSLAGQGGTEAFF. DNA of the CDR3: TGTGCCAGCAGCTTAGCGGGGCAGGGGGGCACTGAAGCTTTCTTT.

The chain joins TRBV2 to TRBJ1-6; D uncertain. Germline assignment: CDR1 SNHLY and CDR2 FYNNEI. This CDR3 spans 15 amino acids. V dropped 5 bases and J dropped 7 bases, with 15 bases sitting between them. CDR3 sequence reads: CASSPTGYGNSPLHF. In DNA form, the CDR3 reads TGTGCCAGCAGTCCAACGGGGTACGGGAATTCACCCCTCCACTTT.

The chain joins TRBV19 to TRBJ2-2; D gene unclear. This CDR3 has 15 amino acids. The V end was cut by 4 bases, the J end by 4 bases, with 13 bases between. Germline CDR1 and CDR2: LNHDA and SQIVND (reference sequence). The CDR3 nucleotides read TGTGCCAGTAGTACACGGGCAGATCGCACCGGGGAGCTGTTTTTT. Residues: CASSTRADRTGELFF.

This rearrangement joins TRBV6-1 to TRBJ1-4, with D perhaps matching TRBD1 (5 bases). Trimming stripped 5 bases from V and 0 bases from J, with 10 bases between. Germline assignment: CDR1 MNHNS and CDR2 SASEGT. CDR3 length: 15 amino acids. This chain's CDR3 is CASSRQIATNEKLFF. The DNA for the CDR3 is TGTGCCAGCAGTAGACAGATTGCAACTAATGAAAAACTGTTTTTT.